This paragraph covers one T cell receptor beta chain sequence. These data come from a study of cytomegalovirus exposure and HLA in healthy donors. The CDR3 contains 13 residues. Looked up from germline, CDR1 is LNHDA and CDR2 is SQIVND (reference sequence). The V end lost 5 bases, the J end lost 5 bases, and 12 bases lay between the germline ends. The study ran its PCR with 60 Vbeta and 13 Jbeta primers. Repertoires were generated with immunoSEQ multiplex PCR, while TCRdb's copy carries only in-frame clones and drops some. The table lists 150,000 to 200,000 clones, roughly 77% of them singletons. The chain links TRBV19 to TRBJ1-2, with D possibly TRBD1 on 6 matching bases. The sequence derives from a young man in good health and CMV-seropositive. The sequencing input was PBMCs. For the CDR3, the DNA is TGTGCCAGTAGTTTCACCCAGGGGTATGGCTACACCTTC. This encodes CASSFTQGYGYTF.